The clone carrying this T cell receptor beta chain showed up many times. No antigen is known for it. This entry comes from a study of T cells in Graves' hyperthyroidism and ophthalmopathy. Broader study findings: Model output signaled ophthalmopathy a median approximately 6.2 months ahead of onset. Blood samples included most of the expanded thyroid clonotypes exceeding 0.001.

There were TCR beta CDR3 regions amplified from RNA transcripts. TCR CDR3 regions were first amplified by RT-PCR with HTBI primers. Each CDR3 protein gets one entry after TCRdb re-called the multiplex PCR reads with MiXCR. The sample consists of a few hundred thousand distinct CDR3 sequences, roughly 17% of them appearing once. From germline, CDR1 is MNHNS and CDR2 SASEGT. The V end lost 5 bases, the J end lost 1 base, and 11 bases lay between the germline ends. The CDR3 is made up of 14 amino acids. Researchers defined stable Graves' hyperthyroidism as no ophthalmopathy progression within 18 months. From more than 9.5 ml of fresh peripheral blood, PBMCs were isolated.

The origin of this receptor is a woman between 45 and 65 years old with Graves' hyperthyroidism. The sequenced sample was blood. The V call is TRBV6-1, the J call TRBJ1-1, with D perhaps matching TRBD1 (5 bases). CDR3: CASSRRDRNTEAFF. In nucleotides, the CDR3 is TGTGCCAGCAGTCGAAGAGACAGGAACACTGAAGCTTTCTTT.